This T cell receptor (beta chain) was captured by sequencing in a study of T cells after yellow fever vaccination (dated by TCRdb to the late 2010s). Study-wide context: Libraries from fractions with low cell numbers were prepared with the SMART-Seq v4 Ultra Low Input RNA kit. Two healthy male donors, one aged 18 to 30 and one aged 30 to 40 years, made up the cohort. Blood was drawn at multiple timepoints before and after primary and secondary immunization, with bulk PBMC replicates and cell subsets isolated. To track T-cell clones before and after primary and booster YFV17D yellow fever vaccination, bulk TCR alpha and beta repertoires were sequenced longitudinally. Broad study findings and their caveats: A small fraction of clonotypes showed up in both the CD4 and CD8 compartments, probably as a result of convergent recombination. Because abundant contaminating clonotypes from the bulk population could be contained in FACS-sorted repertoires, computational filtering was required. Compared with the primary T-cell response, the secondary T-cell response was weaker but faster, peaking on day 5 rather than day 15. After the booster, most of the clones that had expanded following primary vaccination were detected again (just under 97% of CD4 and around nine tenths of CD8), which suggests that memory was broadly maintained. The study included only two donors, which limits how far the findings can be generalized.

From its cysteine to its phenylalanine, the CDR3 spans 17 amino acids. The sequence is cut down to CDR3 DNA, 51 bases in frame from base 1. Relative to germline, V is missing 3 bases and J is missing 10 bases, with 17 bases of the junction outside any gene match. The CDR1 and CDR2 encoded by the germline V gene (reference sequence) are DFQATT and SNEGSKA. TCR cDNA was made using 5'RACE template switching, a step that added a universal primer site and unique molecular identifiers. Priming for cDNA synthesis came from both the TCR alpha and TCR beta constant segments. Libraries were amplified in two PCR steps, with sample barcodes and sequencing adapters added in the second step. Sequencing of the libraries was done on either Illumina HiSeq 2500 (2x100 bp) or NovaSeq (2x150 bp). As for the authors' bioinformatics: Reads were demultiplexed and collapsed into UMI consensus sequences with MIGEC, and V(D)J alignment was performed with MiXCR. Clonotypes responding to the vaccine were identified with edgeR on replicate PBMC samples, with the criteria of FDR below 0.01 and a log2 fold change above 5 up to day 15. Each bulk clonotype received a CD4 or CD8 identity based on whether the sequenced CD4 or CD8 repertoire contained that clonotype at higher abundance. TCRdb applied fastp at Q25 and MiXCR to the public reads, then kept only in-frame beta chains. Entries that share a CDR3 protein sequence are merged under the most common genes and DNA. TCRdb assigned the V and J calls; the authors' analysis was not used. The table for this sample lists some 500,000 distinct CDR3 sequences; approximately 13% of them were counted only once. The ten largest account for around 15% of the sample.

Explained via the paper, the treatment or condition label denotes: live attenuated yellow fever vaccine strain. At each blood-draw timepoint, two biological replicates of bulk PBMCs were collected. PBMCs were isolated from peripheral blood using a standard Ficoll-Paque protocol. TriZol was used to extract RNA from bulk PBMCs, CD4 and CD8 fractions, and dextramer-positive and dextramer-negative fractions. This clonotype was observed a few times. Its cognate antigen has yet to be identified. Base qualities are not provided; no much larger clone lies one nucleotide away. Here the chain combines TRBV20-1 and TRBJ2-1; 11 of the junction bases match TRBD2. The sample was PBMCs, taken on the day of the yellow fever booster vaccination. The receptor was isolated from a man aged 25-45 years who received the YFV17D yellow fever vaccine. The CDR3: CSARGSEGLAALREQFF. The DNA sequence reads TGCAGTGCTAGGGGATCCGAGGGACTAGCGGCCCTTCGGGAGCAGTTCTTC.